This TCR beta chain derives from a study of blood T cell repertoires in COVID-19 (dated by TCRdb to 2020 to 2021). About the full investigation: Samples covering the acute and convalescent phases of COVID-19 were provided by collaborators in the United States, Italy and Spain. Where available, HLA class I and class II types were obtained from metadata supplied by the sample provider rather than from assay-based typing. The sample metadata nearly always contained a de-identified subject ID, COVID-19 status, age in years and sex. The samples were drawn from two sources: the first 160 participants of the ongoing ImmuneRACE study, and 950 to 1,500 subjects contributed by 6 global collaborators. Deeply sampled blood TCRbeta repertoires from subjects exposed to, actively infected with, or recovered from COVID-19 were included in the dataset. The repertoires were released in a freely available public database intended as a resource for research on the immune response to SARS-CoV-2. The prospective study material was composed of cDNA or gDNA derived from T cells, B-cell-depleted T cells, or PBMCs. General conclusions and limits of the study: How much clinical and demographic metadata was included differed by source and by participant, and the metadata was provided uncurated.

TCRbeta CDR3 regions were amplified from genomic DNA by means of the immunoSEQ Assay, a bias-controlled multiplex PCR. Regarding the original processing steps: The number of nucleated cells in each sample was estimated by amplification of reference gene primers within the assay. Sequence reads were collapsed and filtered to measure the absolute abundance of every unique TCRbeta CDR3 rearrangement. For each sample, productive Simpson clonality was calculated as the square root of Simpson's diversity index across productive rearrangements. TCRdb re-hosts the immuneACCESS table, in-frame sequences only. Its copies lack some clones; in the studies checked, an unresolved V gene accounts for under half of them, and the cause for the rest is not known. V, J and clone size are taken as reported in that table, and D and trimming were inferred from the DNA itself. For this sample there are 90,000 or so clones; 70% to 90% appear just once. 17% of the sample lies in the top ten.

With respect to this clone: Its antigen is currently not known. No base quality values were provided; no much bigger clone lies one nucleotide off.

Whole blood was collected in K2EDTA tubes by collaborating institutions according to the institutions' own protocols. Collaborator samples were shipped for TCRbeta analysis as frozen whole blood, isolated PBMCs, or DNA extracted from either sample type. Sequencing was performed on peripheral blood. This clonotype was obtained from a human donor in a cohort sampled during active COVID-19.

In nucleotides, the sequence is TGTGCCAGCAGCTTAGCGGAGCTGATTAATTCACCCCTCCACTTT. This translates into CASSLAELINSPLHF. The sequence links TRBV7-2 to TRBJ1-6; the D gene cannot be named for sure. The CDR3 starts with the cysteine, ends with the phenylalanine, and has 15 residues. Only the CDR3 region is kept as DNA, spanning 45 bases read in frame from base 1. V was cut back by 0 bases and J by 6 bases, leaving a gap of 9 bases between them. CDR1 and CDR2, per the germline V gene, are SGHTA and FQGNSA.